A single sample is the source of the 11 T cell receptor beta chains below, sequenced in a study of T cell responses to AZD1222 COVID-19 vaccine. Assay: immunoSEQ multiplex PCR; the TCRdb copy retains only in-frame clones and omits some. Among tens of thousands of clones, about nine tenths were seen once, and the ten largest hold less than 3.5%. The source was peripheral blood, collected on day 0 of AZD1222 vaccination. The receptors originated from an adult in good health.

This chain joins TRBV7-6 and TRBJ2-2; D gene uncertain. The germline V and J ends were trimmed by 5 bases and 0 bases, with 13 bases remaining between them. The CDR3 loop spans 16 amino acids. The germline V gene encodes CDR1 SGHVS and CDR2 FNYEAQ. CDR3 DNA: TGTGCCAGCAGCCCGTCCCCCCTAACGAACACCGGGGAGCTGTTTTTT. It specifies CASSPSPLTNTGELFF.

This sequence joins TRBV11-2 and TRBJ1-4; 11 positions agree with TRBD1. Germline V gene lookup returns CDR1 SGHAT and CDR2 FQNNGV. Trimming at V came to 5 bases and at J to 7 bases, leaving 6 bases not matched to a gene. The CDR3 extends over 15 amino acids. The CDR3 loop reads CASSPGTGGSEKLFF. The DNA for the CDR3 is TGTGCCAGCAGCCCCGGGACAGGGGGTAGTGAAAAACTGTTTTTT.

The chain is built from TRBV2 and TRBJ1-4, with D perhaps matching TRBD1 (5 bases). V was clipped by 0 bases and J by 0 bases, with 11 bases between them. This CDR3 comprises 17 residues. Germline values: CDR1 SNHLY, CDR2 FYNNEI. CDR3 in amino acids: CASSEAQLTATNEKLFF. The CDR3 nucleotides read TGTGCCAGCAGTGAAGCGCAATTGACAGCAACTAATGAAAAACTGTTTTTT.

The CDR3, as DNA: TGTGCCAGCAGCAGGCCACAGGGGTCCGATACGCAGTATTTT. Protein: CASSRPQGSDTQYF. This chain connects TRBV14 to TRBJ2-3; 7 positions agree with TRBD1. J was trimmed by 6 bases and V by 5 bases; bases with no gene match: 8. This CDR3 has 14 residues. In germline, CDR1 is SGHDN, CDR2 FVKESK.

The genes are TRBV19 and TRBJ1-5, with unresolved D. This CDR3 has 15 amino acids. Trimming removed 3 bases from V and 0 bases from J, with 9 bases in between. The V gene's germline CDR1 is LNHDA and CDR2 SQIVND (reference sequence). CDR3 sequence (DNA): TGTGCCAGTAGTATTTGGGGAAATAGCAATCAGCCCCAGCATTTT. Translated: CASSIWGNSNQPQHF.

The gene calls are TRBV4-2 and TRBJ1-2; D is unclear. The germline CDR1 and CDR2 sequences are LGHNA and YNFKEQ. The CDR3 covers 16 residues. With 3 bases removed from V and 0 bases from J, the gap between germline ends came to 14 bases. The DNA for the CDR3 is TGTGCCAGCAGCCAGACCCAAGGCTCAGCTAACTATGGCTACACCTTC. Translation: CASSQTQGSANYGYTF.

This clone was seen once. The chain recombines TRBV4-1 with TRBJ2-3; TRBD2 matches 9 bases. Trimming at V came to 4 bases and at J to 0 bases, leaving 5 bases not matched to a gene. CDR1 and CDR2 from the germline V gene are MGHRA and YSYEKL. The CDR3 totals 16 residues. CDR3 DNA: TGCGCCAGCAGCCCTCGGACTAGCGCAAGCACAGATACGCAGTATTTT. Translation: CASSPRTSASTDTQYF.

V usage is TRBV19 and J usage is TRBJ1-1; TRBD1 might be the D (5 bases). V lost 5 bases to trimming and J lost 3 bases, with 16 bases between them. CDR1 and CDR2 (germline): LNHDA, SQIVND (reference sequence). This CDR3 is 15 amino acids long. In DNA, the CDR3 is TGTGCCAGTAGTCCCGGGGACCTCGGGGACACTGAAGCTTTCTTT. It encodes CASSPGDLGDTEAFF.

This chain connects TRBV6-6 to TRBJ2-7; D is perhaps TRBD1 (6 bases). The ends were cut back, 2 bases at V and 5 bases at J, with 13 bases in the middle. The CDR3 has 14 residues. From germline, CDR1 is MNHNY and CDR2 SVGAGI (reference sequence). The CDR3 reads CASSYPTGSDEQYF. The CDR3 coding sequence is TGTGCCAGCAGTTACCCGACAGGTAGCGACGAGCAGTACTTC.

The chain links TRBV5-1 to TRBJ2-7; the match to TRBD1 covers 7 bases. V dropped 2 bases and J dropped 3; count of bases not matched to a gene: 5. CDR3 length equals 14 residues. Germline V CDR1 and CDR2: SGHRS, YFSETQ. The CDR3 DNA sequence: TGCGCCAGCAGCTTTCAGGGGGTGTTCTACGAGCAGTACTTC. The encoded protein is CASSFQGVFYEQYF.

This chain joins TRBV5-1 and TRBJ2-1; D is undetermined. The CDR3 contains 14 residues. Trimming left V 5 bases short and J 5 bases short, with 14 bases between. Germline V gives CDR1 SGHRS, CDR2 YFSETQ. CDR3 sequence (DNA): TGCGCCAGCAGGCGGTTTCTAGACCACAATGAGCAGTTCTTC. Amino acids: CASRRFLDHNEQFF.